Sequencing of this TCR beta chain was carried out in a study of Graves' ophthalmopathy and Graves' hyperthyroidism. Study outcomes and limitations: In blood, most expanded thyroid clonotypes above 0.001 frequency were also detected.

The CDR3 extends over 15 amino acids. Germline-derived CDR1 and CDR2 are SEHNR and FQNEAQ (reference sequence). J gave up 2 bases and V 4 bases, and 3 bases lay outside the gene matches. This clonotype was counted ten times or more. The antigen is unknown. Beta-chain TCR CDR3 regions were amplified from RNA transcripts. Following a first-round RT-PCR that used HTBI primers, a second-round multiplex PCR was carried out. From the multiplex PCR reads, TCRdb called clonotypes with MiXCR, one entry per CDR3 protein. The sample lists under 350,000 distinct CDR3 sequences, roughly 17% occurring once. This sequence originates from an adult man with Graves' ophthalmopathy. The chain combines TRBV7-9 with TRBJ2-2, with 8 bases fitting TRBD1. Sample: peripheral blood. The CDR3, as DNA: TGTGCCAGCAGCTCGGGACAGGAAAACACCGGGGAGCTGTTTTTT. Amino acids: CASSSGQENTGELFF.